This T cell receptor (beta chain) stems from a study of shared T cell receptors in the human thymus. V shed 5 bases and J 0 bases; nucleotides not matched to a gene: 9. The CDR3 covers 17 residues. The germline V gene has CDR1 SGHVS and CDR2 FQNEAQ. Sequenced by immunoSEQ multiplex PCR; TCRdb stores in-frame clones only, minus some. The table lists hundreds of thousands of clones, approximately 83% of them singletons. The data were also submitted as part of a second study, on human thymus T cells. That report notes: Resected material from corrective heart surgery provided the thymus tissue analysed.

Sequenced input: thymocytes. This chain connects TRBV7-8 to TRBJ1-4, with TRBD1 identical over 7 bases. The sequence was collected from a girl less than two years old with a congenital heart defect. The CDR3 loop is CASSPGQSLATNEKLFF. In DNA, the CDR3 is TGTGCCAGCAGCCCGGGACAGTCTTTAGCAACTAATGAAAAACTGTTTTTT.